These 20 T cell receptor beta chains were all obtained from the same sample, sequenced in a study of T-cell reconstitution after alpha-beta-depleted transplantation in children. Preparation of the TCRbeta library was carried out with unique molecular identifiers. Each CDR3 protein gets one entry after TCRdb re-called the PCR reads with MiXCR. Of hundreds of thousands of distinct CDR3 sequences listed, 10% to 15% are singletons. Sequenced here: PBMCs, mostly from graft donor cells, sampled 360 days after TCRalphabeta/CD19-depleted stem cell transplant. These receptors originate from a male patient younger than 18 who had a stem cell transplant for acute myeloid leukemia, so the T cells may come from the graft donor.

This chain links TRBV5-1 with TRBJ1-1; a possible D gene is TRBD1 (5 bases). Germline lookup yields CDR1 SGHRS and CDR2 YFSETQ. This CDR3 has 15 residues. Trimming took off 4 bases at V and 2 bases at J, with 15 bases between the two ends. CDR3 amino acids: CASSTEAGYNTEAFF. DNA of the CDR3: TGCGCCAGCAGCACAGAAGCAGGGTATAACACTGAAGCTTTCTTT.

The table lists this clonotype with a few counts. The V and J genes are TRBV29-1 and TRBJ2-1; 10 positions agree with TRBD2. V shed 1 base, J shed 4 bases, and the junction held 10 bases outside the gene matches. CDR1 and CDR2 (germline): SQVTM, ANQGSEA. The CDR3 covers 17 residues. CDR3: CSVEGPGLAVIYNEQFF. CDR3 DNA: TGCAGCGTTGAAGGCCCCGGACTAGCGGTGATATACAATGAGCAGTTCTTC.

The J gene is TRBJ2-1, the V gene TRBV20-1; no definite D call. CDR3 length equals 13 residues. The germline V gene has CDR1 DFQATT and CDR2 SNEGSKA (reference sequence). The germline V and J ends were trimmed by 3 bases and 7 bases, with 13 bases remaining between them. CDR3 nucleotide sequence: TGCAGTGCTAGGCCCGGCGCGAGGAATGAGCAGTTCTTC. Residues: CSARPGARNEQFF.

This clonotype was detected ten times or more. This rearrangement joins TRBV12-3 or TRBV12-4 to TRBJ1-1; 8 positions match TRBD1. The J segment lost 2 bases and the V segment lost 2 bases, leaving 7 bases of the junction unmatched. This CDR3 is 16 amino acids long. The CDR3 loop is CASSLRQGAENTEAFF. The CDR3, as DNA: TGTGCCAGCAGTTTAAGGCAGGGGGCAGAAAACACTGAAGCTTTCTTT.

This clonotype was counted at least ten times. The chain has TRBV20-1 and TRBJ2-4, with TRBD1 identical over 7 bases. There are 11 residues in the CDR3. J gave up 11 bases and V 5 bases, and 6 bases lay outside the gene matches. Germline V gene lookup returns CDR1 DFQATT and CDR2 SNEGSKA (reference sequence). The CDR3 coding sequence is TGCAGTGCTTTTGGGACAGTCCTTCAGTACTTC. Protein product: CSAFGTVLQYF.

In this sample, this clonotype turned up a few times. This chain joins TRBV27 and TRBJ2-2, with 14 bases identical to TRBD2. The V segment lost 5 bases and the J segment 6 bases; nucleotides outside the gene matches: 14. Germline CDR1 reads MNHEY; CDR2 reads SMNVEV (reference sequence). This CDR3 region has 19 residues. The CDR3 sequence is CASSIQTAGTSGSSGELFF. CDR3 coding DNA: TGTGCCAGCAGTATCCAGACCGCCGGGACTAGCGGGAGCTCCGGGGAGCTGTTTTTT.

As to this clonotype: This may arise from a read error, as a much more abundant clone is one base away. The rearrangement uses TRBV12-3 or TRBV12-4 and TRBJ2-1; TRBD1 might be the D (5 bases). V dropped 1 base and J dropped 12 bases, with 13 bases sitting between them. The CDR3 consists of 13 residues. For the CDR3, the DNA is TGTGCCAGCAGTTTAGGGACCGTAACAGGGCAGTTCTTC. This sequence encodes CASSLGTVTGQFF.

The chain uses TRBV6-1 and TRBJ1-5, with a tentative D call TRBD1 (6 bases). The CDR3 is 14 residues long. Germline V gives CDR1 MNHNS, CDR2 SASEGT. Trimming shortened V by 4 bases and J by 3 bases, and 10 bases separated the two germline ends. CDR3 region: CASSGTDTNQPQHF. DNA of the CDR3: TGTGCCAGCAGTGGGACAGATACCAATCAGCCCCAGCATTTT.

This sequence joins TRBV7-8 and TRBJ2-3; D is uncertain. Trimming stripped 0 bases from V and 1 base from J, with 17 bases between. The CDR3 runs to 18 residues. Germline CDR1 reads SGHVS; CDR2 reads FQNEAQ. The CDR3 reads CASSLARPLFSGTDTQYF. The CDR3 nucleotides are TGTGCCAGCAGCTTAGCGCGTCCCCTATTCTCGGGCACAGATACGCAGTATTTT.

This clonotype has at least ten counts. V usage is TRBV30 and J usage is TRBJ2-4; D is ambiguous. CDR1 and CDR2 from the germline V gene are GTSNPN and SVGIG (reference sequence). The V and J ends lost 0 bases and 4 bases respectively, with 10 bases between them. The CDR3 contains 14 residues. In DNA form, the CDR3 reads TGTGCCTGGAGTGTAAACGTAAGGAAAAACATTCAGTACTTC. Protein: CAWSVNVRKNIQYF.

This clonotype has a count of ten or more. The chain couples TRBV20-1 to TRBJ2-1; D is undetermined. Germline V gene lookup returns CDR1 DFQATT and CDR2 SNEGSKA (reference sequence). The V gene lost 6 bases and the J gene lost 6 bases, with 27 bases spanning the gap. The CDR3 sequence is 17 residues long. The CDR3, as DNA: TGCAGTGCCGAGAACCCTAACCGGGCCCCTGAGTCCAATGAGCAGTTCTTC. Translated: CSAENPNRAPESNEQFF.

This clonotype was observed many times. J is TRBJ2-2 and V is TRBV18, with TRBD1 identical over 7 bases. Trimming took 1 base from V and 6 from J; bases not matched to a gene: 8. CDR1 and CDR2 (germline): KGHSH, LQKENI. This CDR3 region has 16 residues. DNA for the CDR3: TGTGCCAGCTCACCACTGACAGGGTCGTTGGCCGGGGAGCTGTTTTTT. Translating gives CASSPLTGSLAGELFF.

The J gene is TRBJ2-2, the V gene TRBV9; 7 positions match TRBD2. Germline V gene sequence: CDR1 SGDLS, CDR2 YYNGEE. There are 14 residues in the CDR3. V shed 7 bases, J shed 5 bases, and the junction held 8 bases outside the gene matches. DNA for the CDR3: TGTGCCAGCGGCCGGGACTACCTAACCGGGGAGCTGTTTTTT. Its protein product is CASGRDYLTGELFF.

This clonotype was counted only a few times. The gene calls are TRBV28 and TRBJ2-2, with 8 nucleotides matching TRBD1. CDR1 MDHEN and CDR2 SYDVKM come from the germline V gene. This CDR3 region has 16 residues. The V gene end was trimmed by 5 bases and the J gene end by 4 bases; junction bases not matched to a gene: 9. CDR3 in DNA: TGTGCCAGCAGTCCCTGGGGACAGGCTACCACCGGGGAGCTGTTTTTT. Translating it yields CASSPWGQATTGELFF.

This clonotype came up a few times. The rearrangement links TRBV6-2 or TRBV6-3 to TRBJ2-1; D uncertain. The CDR3 runs 15 residues. V lost 4 bases and J 2 bases, leaving 12 bases between the germline ends. Germline-derived CDR1 and CDR2 are MNHEY and SVGEGT. This chain's CDR3 is CASSSRLPTYNEQFF. The CDR3 region has the DNA TGTGCCAGCAGTTCCAGGCTACCTACCTACAATGAGCAGTTCTTC.

V usage is TRBV5-1 and J usage is TRBJ1-5; tentative D call: TRBD1 (5 bases). CDR3 size: 14 residues. Trimming removed 0 bases from V and 7 bases from J, with 11 bases in between. CDR1 is SGHRS and CDR2 is YFSETQ in the germline V gene. The CDR3 coding sequence is TGCGCCAGCAGCTTGGAAGGGGCCGGGCAGCCCCAGCATTTT. This sequence encodes CASSLEGAGQPQHF.

Concerning this clonotype itself: A much more abundant neighbour one base away suggests this may be a read error. The CDR3 end shows no conserved phenylalanine or tryptophan, and so a read error is likely. This chain uses TRBV29-1 with TRBJ2-5; possible D gene TRBD1, 5 bases. Per the germline V gene, CDR1 is SQVTM and CDR2 is ANQGSEA. This CDR3 spans 12 amino acids. Trimming left V 7 bases short and J 2 bases short, with 11 bases between. Written as DNA, the CDR3 is TGCAGCGCAGACCAGGGACAAGAGACCCAGTACGTC. It codes for CSADQGQETQYV.

Many counts were recorded for this clonotype. V and J are TRBV12-3 or TRBV12-4 and TRBJ2-7; either TRBD1 or TRBD2 may supply D (6 bases each). V lost 4 bases, J lost 3 bases, and 19 bases lay in between. CDR3 size: 16 residues. The CDR3 protein is CASSSQRRGDLYEQYF. The CDR3 DNA reads as TGTGCCAGCAGTTCCCAGCGAAGGGGGGATCTCTACGAGCAGTACTTC.

The rearrangement joins TRBV20-1 to TRBJ2-5; D is unresolved. Germline V gene data show CDR1 as DFQATT and CDR2 as SNEGSKA (reference sequence). V lost 2 bases, J lost 5 bases, and 15 bases lay in between. The CDR3 loop spans 14 amino acids. CDR3 nucleotides: TGCAGTGCTAGATCGGCAGTAGGTCGGGAGACCCAGTACTTC. Its translation: CSARSAVGRETQYF.

This chain joins TRBV29-1 and TRBJ1-1; no clear D. Between the trimmed V and J ends, which lost 1 base and 1 base, there was a span of 10 bases. This CDR3 contains 14 residues. Germline CDR1 SQVTM, CDR2 ANQGSEA. The CDR3 bases are TGCAGCGTTGAAGGGCCCTGGCCGAACACTGAAGCTTTCTTT. This encodes CSVEGPWPNTEAFF.